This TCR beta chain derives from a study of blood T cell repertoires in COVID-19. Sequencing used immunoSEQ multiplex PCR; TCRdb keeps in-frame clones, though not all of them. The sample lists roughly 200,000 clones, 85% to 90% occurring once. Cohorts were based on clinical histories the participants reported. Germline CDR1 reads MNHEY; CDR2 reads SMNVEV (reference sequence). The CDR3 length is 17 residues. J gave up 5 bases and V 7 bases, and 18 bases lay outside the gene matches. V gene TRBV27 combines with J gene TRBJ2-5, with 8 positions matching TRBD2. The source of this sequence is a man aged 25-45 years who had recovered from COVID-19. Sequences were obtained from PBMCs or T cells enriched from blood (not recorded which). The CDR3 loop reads CASKTTRPGLAWETQYF. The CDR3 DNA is TGTGCCAGCAAAACCACTCGCCCAGGACTAGCTTGGGAGACCCAGTACTTC.